Listed below are T cell receptor beta chains from one sample, sequenced in a study of PD-L1 blockade in urothelial cancer. TCRdb's table, derived via immunoSEQ multiplex PCR, lists solely in-frame clones and lacks some. Of roughly 36,000 clones detected, 85% to 90% appear once; the ten largest clones hold roughly 2.1%. The sequences come from PBMCs, collected around atezolizumab (anti-PD-L1) treatment. Receptors originate from a man in his 60s with urothelial cancer. Each CDR3 is given with its conserved first and last residue. A D gene is named only where the DNA matches it firmly. The size entry is marked missing in some rows and otherwise reads once, few, many or a size class.

clone size	V gene	J gene	D gene	CDR3 length	CDR3 protein	CDR3 DNA
.	TRBV23-1	TRBJ2-7	.	12	CASSPRVYEQYF	TGCGCCAGCAGTCCCAGGGTTTACGAGCAGTACTTC
.	TRBV5-5	TRBJ2-3	TRBD2	17	CASSRRLAGGPTDTQYF	TGTGCCAGCAGCAGACGACTAGCGGGAGGGCCGACAGATACGCAGTATTTT
.	TRBV4-1	TRBJ2-1	TRBD2	18	CASSQEPDYAGGYNEQFF	TGCGCCAGCAGCCAAGAGCCTGACTATGCGGGAGGATACAATGAGCAGTTCTTC
once	TRBV5-1	TRBJ1-1	.	13	CASSLLVNTEAFF	TGCGCCAGCAGCTTGTTAGTTAACACTGAAGCTTTCTTT
once	TRBV10-3	TRBJ2-3	TRBD2	18	CAISGGLAGGRGTDTQYF	TGTGCCATCAGTGGTGGACTAGCGGGGGGCCGGGGCACAGATACGCAGTATTTT
.	TRBV19	TRBJ1-1	.	14	CASSSQAVATEAFF	TGTGCCAGTAGTTCGCAGGCAGTGGCCACTGAAGCTTTCTTT
once	TRBV19	TRBJ2-1	.	14	CASQGQGGYNEQFF	TGTGCCAGTCAGGGCCAGGGTGGATACAATGAGCAGTTCTTC
.	TRBV2	TRBJ1-1	.	13	CASSETMNTEAFF	TGTGCCAGCAGTGAAACTATGAACACTGAAGCTTTCTTT
.	TRBV29-1	TRBJ1-3	.	16	CSVEDQYGSSGNTIYF	TGCAGCGTTGAAGATCAGTACGGGAGCTCTGGAAACACCATATATTTT
.	TRBV5-1	TRBJ1-4	.	14	CASSLSARDEKLFF	TGCGCCAGCAGCTTGTCCGCTCGGGATGAAAAACTGTTTTTT
.	TRBV15	TRBJ2-1	.	13	CATSSFPGAEQFF	TGTGCCACCAGCTCTTTTCCGGGAGCTGAGCAGTTCTTC
.	TRBV5-6	TRBJ2-2	TRBD1	15	CASSYRDRPTGELFF	TGTGCCAGCAGCTACCGGGACAGACCCACCGGGGAGCTGTTTTTT
.	TRBV2	TRBJ1-5	TRBD1	15	CASSERGQEYQPQHF	TGTGCCAGCAGTGAAAGGGGACAGGAGTATCAGCCCCAGCATTTT
.	TRBV6-1	TRBJ1-2	TRBD1	15	CASSVGQGINYGYTF	TGTGCCAGCAGCGTCGGACAGGGGATTAACTATGGCTACACCTTC
.	TRBV5-1	TRBJ1-1	.	16	CASSLGSHRANTEAFF	TGCGCCAGCAGCTTGGGGAGCCACAGGGCGAACACTGAAGCTTTCTTT
.	TRBV19	TRBJ2-7	.	15	CASSINRDGSYEQYF	TGTGCCAGTAGTATAAACAGGGACGGCTCCTACGAGCAGTACTTC
.	TRBV28	TRBJ2-1	TRBD2	17	CASSLYLTSGGRPEQFF	TGTGCCAGCAGTTTATACCTAACTAGCGGGGGGCGGCCTGAGCAGTTCTTC
.	TRBV7-8	TRBJ1-2	.	14	CASSLSPDSYGYTF	TGTGCCAGCAGCTTGAGCCCGGACTCCTATGGCTACACCTTC
.	TRBV5-8	TRBJ2-3	TRBD2	14	CASSPGLAGRTQYF	TGTGCCAGCAGCCCCGGACTAGCGGGAAGAACGCAGTATTTT
.	TRBV15	TRBJ2-7	TRBD2	19	CATSRERGSGLGRIGEQYF	TGTGCCACCAGCAGAGAAAGGGGTAGCGGGTTAGGGCGGATTGGCGAGCAGTACTTC
.	TRBV6-1	TRBJ1-3	TRBD1	14	CASSETGAGNTIYF	TGTGCCAGCAGTGAAACAGGGGCTGGAAACACCATATATTTT